A single T cell receptor beta chain is shown here with its context. In the authors' methods: Amplification of reference gene primers provided the estimated nucleated cell counts. Clones were read by immunoSEQ multiplex PCR, and TCRdb kept only the in-frame ones, dropping some. V, J and clone size are taken as reported in that table, and D and trimming were inferred from the DNA itself. Of around 100,000 clones in the sample, approximately 70% are singletons; the top ten hold approximately 5.9%. This record belongs to a study of blood T cell repertoires in COVID-19. Study context: Whether acute or convalescent, the COVID-19 samples came from the United States, Italy and Spain. The cDNA or gDNA used as material had been derived from T cells, B-cell-depleted T cells, or PBMCs.

The junction had 0 bases not matched to a gene; V was cut back by 0 bases and J by 6 bases. Germline V gene data show CDR1 as LGHNA and CDR2 as YSLEER. This CDR3 has 13 residues. Source material: peripheral blood. The gene calls are TRBV4-3 and TRBJ2-3; 7 bases agree with TRBD1. The receptor's source is an elderly man with acute or convalescent COVID-19. CDR3 protein: CASSQDRGDTQYF. CDR3 in DNA: TGCGCCAGCAGCCAAGACAGGGGGGATACGCAGTATTTT.